The entry that follows covers one T cell receptor (beta chain) sequence. The antigen remains unidentified. The data were taken from a study of OX40 agonist ivuxolimab in advanced cancers. Study results and limitations: At doses 0.1 to 3.0 mg/kg, CD4+ and CD8+ clones expanded. Expanded clones were, on average, more numerous in CD8+ T cells than in CD4+.

V lost 5 bases to trimming and J lost 1 base, with 11 bases between them. CDR1 and CDR2 (germline): MDHEN, SYDVKM. The CDR3 is made up of 14 amino acids. Method: immunoSEQ multiplex PCR; TCRdb's copy keeps in-frame clones and lacks some. The table lists about 44,000 clones, 88% of them singletons, with less than 20% in the top ten. This sample comprised CD4+ or CD8+ T cells sorted from blood, obtained in a trial of the OX40 agonist ivuxolimab. The rearrangement uses TRBV28 and TRBJ1-1; D unclear. The source of this sequence is an adult with an advanced solid tumor such as melanoma, head and neck, liver or kidney cancer. The CDR3 region has the DNA TGTGCCAGCAGTGAATCCCTACAGAACACTGAAGCTTTCTTT. It specifies CASSESLQNTEAFF. Variable domain in full (rest from reference TRBV28 and TRBJ1-1): DVKVTQSSRYLVKRTGEKVFLECVQDMDHENMFWYRQDPGLGLRLIYFSYDVKMKEKGDIPEGYSVSREKKERFSLILESASTNQTSMYLCASSESLQNTEAFFGQGTRLTVV.